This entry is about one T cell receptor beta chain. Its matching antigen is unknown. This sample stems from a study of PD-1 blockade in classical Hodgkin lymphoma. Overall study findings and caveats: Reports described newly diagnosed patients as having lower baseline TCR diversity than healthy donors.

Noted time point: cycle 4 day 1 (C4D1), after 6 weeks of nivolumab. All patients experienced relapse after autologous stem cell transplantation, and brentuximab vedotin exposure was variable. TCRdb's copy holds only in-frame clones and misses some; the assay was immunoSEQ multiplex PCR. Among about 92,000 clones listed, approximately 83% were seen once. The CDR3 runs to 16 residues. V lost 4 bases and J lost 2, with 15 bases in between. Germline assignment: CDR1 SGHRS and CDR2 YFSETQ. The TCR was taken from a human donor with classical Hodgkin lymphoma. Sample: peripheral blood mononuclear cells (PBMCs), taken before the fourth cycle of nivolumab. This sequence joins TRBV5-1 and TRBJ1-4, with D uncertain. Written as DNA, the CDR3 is TGCGCCAGCAGCCCGGGAGGAGTGGGCACTAATGAAAAACTGTTTTTT. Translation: CASSPGGVGTNEKLFF.